This paragraph covers one T cell receptor beta chain sequence. Its specificity is unknown. There are 14 residues in the CDR3. Germline CDR1 and CDR2: SGHTA and FQGTGA. V shed 3 bases, J shed 7 bases, and the junction held 4 bases outside the gene matches. The data originate from a study of cytomegalovirus exposure and HLA in healthy donors. General study points: Associated with cytomegalovirus, according to the listing, were 150 to 200 TCR beta chains. In vitro assays verified that three CMV-associated chains recognized CMV antigens specifically. For cytomegalovirus status, the classifier reportedly gave diagnoses with high specificity and sensitivity.

Donors were drawn from the approximately 120-subject validation cohort, separate from the 666-subject first cohort. Data came from immunoSEQ multiplex PCR; TCRdb stores just in-frame clones and leaves some out. The sample lists about 280,000 clones, approximately 90% occurring once. The chain is built from TRBV7-3 and TRBJ2-1; 9 bases are a match to TRBD1. Material for sequencing was PBMCs. The TCR sequence derives from a woman between 18 and 30 years old in good health and CMV-seronegative. The CDR3 bases are TGTGCCAGCAGCTTCGACAGGGGGGCTAATGAGCAGTTCTTC. The encoded protein is CASSFDRGANEQFF.